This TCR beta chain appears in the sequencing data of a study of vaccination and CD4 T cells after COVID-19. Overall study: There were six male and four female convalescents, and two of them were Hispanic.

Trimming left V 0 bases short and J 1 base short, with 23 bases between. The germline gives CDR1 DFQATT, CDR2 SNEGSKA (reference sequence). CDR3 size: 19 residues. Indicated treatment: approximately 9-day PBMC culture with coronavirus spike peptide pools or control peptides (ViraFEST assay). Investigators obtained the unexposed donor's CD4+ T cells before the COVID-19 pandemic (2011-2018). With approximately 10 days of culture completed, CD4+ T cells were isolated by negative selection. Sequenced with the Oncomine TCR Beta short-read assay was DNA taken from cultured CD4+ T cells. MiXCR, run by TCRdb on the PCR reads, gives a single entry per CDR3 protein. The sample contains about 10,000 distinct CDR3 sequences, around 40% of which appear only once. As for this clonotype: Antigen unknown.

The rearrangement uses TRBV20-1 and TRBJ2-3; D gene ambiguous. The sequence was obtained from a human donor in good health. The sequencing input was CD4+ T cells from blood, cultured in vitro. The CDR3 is CSARDVAPGVAPGTDTQYF. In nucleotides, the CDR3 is TGCAGTGCTAGAGATGTAGCCCCCGGCGTGGCTCCCGGCACAGATACGCAGTATTTT.